This T cell receptor beta chain was identified in a study of blood T cell repertoires in COVID-19. Across the study: Specimens from acute and convalescent COVID-19 originated in the United States, Italy and Spain. Sources were T cells, B-cell-depleted T cells, or PBMCs; the material itself was cDNA or gDNA.

The germline gives CDR1 SGDLS, CDR2 YYNGEE. The CDR3 length is 15 residues. V was cut by 0 bases and J by 9 bases, with 15 bases left in between. The authors' processing: Nucleated cell counts were estimated from reference gene primer amplification. Here immunoSEQ multiplex PCR was the method, and the copy in TCRdb shows in-frame clones only, minus some. V, J and clone size are those of that table, while D and trimming were read from the DNA. The sample consists of over 400,000 clones, 70% to 90% of them appearing once. A Seattle source enrolled patients during active infection and followed them longitudinally.

Sequences were obtained from peripheral blood. This chain connects TRBV9 to TRBJ2-2; tentative D call: TRBD1 (5 bases). The receptor's source is a woman aged 50 to 60 with COVID-19, enrolled during active disease. The CDR3, as DNA: TGTGCCAGCAGCGTAGACCCAGGGTATGTCAGGGAGCTGTTTTTT. This sequence encodes CASSVDPGYVRELFF.